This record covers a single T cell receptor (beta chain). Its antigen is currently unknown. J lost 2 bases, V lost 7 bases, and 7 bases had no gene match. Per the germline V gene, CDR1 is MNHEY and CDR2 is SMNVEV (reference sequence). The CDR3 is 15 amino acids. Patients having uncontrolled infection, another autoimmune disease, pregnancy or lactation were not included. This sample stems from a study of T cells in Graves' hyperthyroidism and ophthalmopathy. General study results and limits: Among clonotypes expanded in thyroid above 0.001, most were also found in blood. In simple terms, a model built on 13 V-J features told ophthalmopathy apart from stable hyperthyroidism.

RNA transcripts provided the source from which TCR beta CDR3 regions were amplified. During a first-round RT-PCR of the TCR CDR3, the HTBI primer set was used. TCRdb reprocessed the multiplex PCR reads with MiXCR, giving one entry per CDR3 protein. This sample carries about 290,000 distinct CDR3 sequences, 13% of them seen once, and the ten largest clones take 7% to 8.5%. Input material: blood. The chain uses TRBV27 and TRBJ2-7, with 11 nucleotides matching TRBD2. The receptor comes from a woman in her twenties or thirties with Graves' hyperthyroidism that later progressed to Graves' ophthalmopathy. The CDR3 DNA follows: TGTGCCAGCAAGATCGGACTAGCGGGTACCTACGAGCAGTACTTC. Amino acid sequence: CASKIGLAGTYEQYF.